This T cell receptor (beta chain) was captured in a study of T cells in Graves' hyperthyroidism and ophthalmopathy. This clonotype was observed many times. From RNA transcripts, TCR beta CDR3 regions were amplified. First-round RT-PCR with HTBI primers amplified the TCR CDR3 region. One entry per CDR3 protein, called by TCRdb with MiXCR from the multiplex PCR reads. Counted here are 490,000 or so distinct CDR3 sequences, about 20% occurring once; the ten biggest clones make up about 45%. Germline V gene lookup returns CDR1 DFQATT and CDR2 SNEGSKA (reference sequence). J was trimmed by 4 bases and V by 4 bases; bases with no gene match: 8. The CDR3 runs 16 residues.

The V gene is TRBV20-1, the J gene TRBJ2-3; 13 nucleotides align to TRBD2. The sample was blood. The sequence derives from a man aged 40-49 years with Graves' ophthalmopathy. DNA for the CDR3: TGCAGTGCTATAGGACTAGCGGGAGTTGCCTCAGATACGCAGTATTTT. Amino acids: CSAIGLAGVASDTQYF.